The present T cell receptor beta chain was sequenced within a study of T cell responses to AZD1222 COVID-19 vaccine. Using immunoSEQ multiplex PCR, the repertoire was profiled, and TCRdb retains in-frame clones only, with some absent. The table includes about 140,000 clones, over 90% detected once. Only one count was recorded for this clone. Its antigen is unknown. Study-wide results and caveats: Samples come after the peak T cell response, not at day 14.

CDR1 is SGHRS, CDR2 YFSETQ, per germline. This CDR3 region has 14 residues. J was trimmed by 4 bases and V by 4 bases; bases with no gene match: 3. The receptor's source is an adult in good health. The chain combines TRBV5-1 with TRBJ1-5, with 9 bases aligning to TRBD1. Sequenced here: peripheral blood, sampled on day 0 of AZD1222 vaccination. CDR3 sequence: CASSPGQGNQPQHF. DNA of the CDR3: TGCGCCAGCAGCCCCGGACAGGGGAATCAGCCCCAGCATTTT.